This T cell receptor (beta chain) was retrieved from a study of cytomegalovirus exposure and HLA in healthy donors. Background on the study: Caucasian-associated ancestry cluster membership applied to approximately 80% of 300 to 450 genotyped donors.

J was trimmed by 3 bases and V by 5 bases; bases with no gene match: 3. CDR3 length: 15 residues. Looked up from germline, CDR1 is SGHNT and CDR2 is YENEEA. Findings and caveats of the study: TCR beta sequences reportedly predicted most subjects' HLA-A and HLA-B alleles accurately. Presence/absence analyses treated sequencing depth as roughly uniform across donors.

PCR employed 60 Vbeta and 13 Jbeta primers. The table came from immunoSEQ multiplex PCR; TCRdb's copy has only in-frame clones and leaves some out. The table has about 110,000 clones, under 90% seen once. About this clone itself: Its antigen is not known.

Sequenced input: PBMCs. This chain connects TRBV11-3 to TRBJ2-2, with TRBD1 matching over 10 bases. The source is a woman in her 30s in good health and CMV-seronegative. The CDR3 DNA reads as TGTGCCAGCAGCCCGGACAGGGGGGACACCGGGGAGCTGTTTTTT. It yields the protein CASSPDRGDTGELFF.